The sequence of this T cell receptor beta chain was determined in a study of T cells after yellow fever vaccination. The table lists this clonotype with many counts. The antigen is undetermined. General study points: Most primary-vaccination clones recurred post-booster (about 96% CD4, 88% CD8).

The CDR3 has 16 residues. Trimming cost V 0 bases and J 4 bases; bases outside gene matches: 4. Looked up from germline, CDR1 is SGHRS and CDR2 is YFSETQ. Template-switching 5'RACE yielded the TCR cDNA; a universal primer site and UMIs were added in the process. MiXCR, run by TCRdb on the 5' RACE reads, gives a single entry per CDR3 protein. The sample carries hundreds of thousands of distinct CDR3 sequences, roughly an eighth recorded once. This sequence joins TRBV5-1 and TRBJ2-3; 11 nucleotides line up with TRBD2. The TCR originated in a man in his thirties or forties who received the YFV17D yellow fever vaccine. The sample was PBMCs, taken on the day of the yellow fever booster vaccination. CDR3 loop: CASSLELAGESDTQYF. CDR3 DNA: TGCGCCAGCAGCTTGGAACTAGCGGGAGAATCAGATACGCAGTATTTT. The variable domain in full, with the rest retrieved from reference TRBV5-1 and TRBJ2-3, is KAGVTQTPRYLIKTRGQQVTLSCSPISGHRSVSWYQQTPGQGLQFLFEYFSETQRNKGNFPGRFSGRQFSNSRSEMNVSTLELGDSALYLCASSLELAGESDTQYFGPGTRLTVL.